This TCR beta chain is from a study of blood T cell repertoires in COVID-19 (dated by TCRdb to about 2020). Background on the whole study: Collaborator samples came from the United States, Italy and Spain and covered acute and convalescent phases of COVID-19. Where available, HLA class I and class II types were obtained from metadata supplied by the sample provider rather than from assay-based typing. The prospective study material was composed of cDNA or gDNA derived from T cells, B-cell-depleted T cells, or PBMCs. A de-identified subject ID, COVID-19 status, age in years and sex were almost always included in the sample metadata. Subjects who had been exposed to COVID-19, were actively infected with it, or had recovered from it provided the deeply sampled blood TCRbeta repertoires that made up the dataset. The repertoires were released in a freely available public database meant as a resource for research on the immune response to SARS-CoV-2. The samples were drawn from the first 160 participants of the ongoing ImmuneRACE study and from 950 to 1,500 subjects provided by 6 global collaborators.

Concerning this clone: The antigen this receptor binds is unknown. The input lacks base qualities; no much larger clone sits a single base away.

Beyond this particular receptor, the publication reports: The quantity of clinical and demographic metadata differed by source and by participant and was supplied without curation.

V is trimmed back by 6 bases and J by 3 bases, and the junction contains 11 bases that no gene match accounts for. Taken from cysteine to phenylalanine, the CDR3 has 17 residues. Just the 51-base CDR3 DNA is kept, in frame starting at base 1. The germline V gene yields SGHTA for CDR1 and FQGNSA for CDR2. The immunoSEQ Assay, a bias-controlled multiplex PCR, was used to amplify TCRbeta CDR3 regions from genomic DNA. Per the source publication's procedure: Within the assay, amplification of reference gene primers was used to estimate how many nucleated cells each sample contained. To quantify the absolute abundance of each unique TCRbeta CDR3 rearrangement, sequence reads were collapsed and filtered. For each sample, productive Simpson clonality was calculated as the square root of Simpson's diversity index over productive rearrangements. In TCRdb, the immuneACCESS table is reduced to in-frame sequences with V and J assigned. These tables do not hold every clone; where another copy was compared, an unresolved V gene accounts for under half, and the others remain unexplained. D and trimming were read from the DNA, whereas the V and J calls and clone size are those reported in that table. The sample includes fewer than 85,000 clones, with roughly 88% observed a single time. The ten largest clonotypes hold under 1.1% of the sample.

Each collaborating institution followed its own protocols to collect whole blood in K2EDTA tubes. For TCRbeta analysis, collaborators shipped samples as frozen whole blood, isolated PBMCs, or DNA extracted from either of those sample types. The material sequenced was peripheral blood. In this chain, TRBV7-2 is recombined with TRBJ2-3, and 11 bases in between align with TRBD2. This clonotype was sampled from a woman aged 45-65 years in a cohort sampled during active COVID-19. The nucleotide sequence is given as TGTGCCAGCAGACCAACTAGCGGGAGAAGAAGGACAGATACGCAGTATTTT. Its product reads: CASRPTSGRRRTDTQYF.